This TCR beta chain was captured by sequencing in a study of PD-L1 blockade in urothelial cancer. Study information: Prior chemotherapy in patients spanned 0 to 3 regimens. Blood underwent analysis 3 weeks (second dose) and 6 weeks after treatment began.

General study points: A pretreatment blood TCR clonality that fell below the median predicted better progression-free and overall survival.

The CDR3 loop spans 17 amino acids. Trimming at V came to 1 base and at J to 1 base, leaving 6 bases not matched to a gene. Germline V CDR1 and CDR2: SGHAT, FQNNGV. Synthetic spike-ins, TCR analog templates, were added into each PCR. Only in-frame clones appear in the TCRdb table, and some are missing; sequencing was by immunoSEQ multiplex PCR. The table records tens of thousands of clones, 84% of them present only once. Time point noted: pretreatment peripheral blood. With regard to this clone: Its antigen is as yet unknown.

The clonotype was recovered from a man aged 45-65 years with urothelial cancer. The V gene is TRBV11-2, the J gene TRBJ2-7; 11 bases fit TRBD2. Material: PBMCs, obtained around atezolizumab (anti-PD-L1) treatment. CDR3 sequence (DNA): TGTGCCAGCAGCTTAGGTGGGACTAGCGGAACATCCTACGAGCAGTACTTC. It yields the protein CASSLGGTSGTSYEQYF.